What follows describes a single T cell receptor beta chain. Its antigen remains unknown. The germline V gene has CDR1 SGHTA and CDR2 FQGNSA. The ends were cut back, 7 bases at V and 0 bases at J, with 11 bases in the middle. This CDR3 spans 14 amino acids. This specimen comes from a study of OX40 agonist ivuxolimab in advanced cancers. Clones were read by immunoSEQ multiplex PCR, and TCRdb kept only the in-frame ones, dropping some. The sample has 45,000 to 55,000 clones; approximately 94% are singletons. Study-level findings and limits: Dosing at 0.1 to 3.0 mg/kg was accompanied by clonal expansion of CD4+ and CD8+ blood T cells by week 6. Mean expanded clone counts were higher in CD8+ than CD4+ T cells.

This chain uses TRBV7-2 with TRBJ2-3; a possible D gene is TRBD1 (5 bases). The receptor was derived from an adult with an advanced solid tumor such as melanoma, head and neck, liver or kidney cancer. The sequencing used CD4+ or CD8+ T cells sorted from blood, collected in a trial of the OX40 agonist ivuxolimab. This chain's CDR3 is CASMGTGSTDTQYF. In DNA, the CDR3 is TGTGCCAGCATGGGAACAGGAAGCACAGATACGCAGTATTTT.